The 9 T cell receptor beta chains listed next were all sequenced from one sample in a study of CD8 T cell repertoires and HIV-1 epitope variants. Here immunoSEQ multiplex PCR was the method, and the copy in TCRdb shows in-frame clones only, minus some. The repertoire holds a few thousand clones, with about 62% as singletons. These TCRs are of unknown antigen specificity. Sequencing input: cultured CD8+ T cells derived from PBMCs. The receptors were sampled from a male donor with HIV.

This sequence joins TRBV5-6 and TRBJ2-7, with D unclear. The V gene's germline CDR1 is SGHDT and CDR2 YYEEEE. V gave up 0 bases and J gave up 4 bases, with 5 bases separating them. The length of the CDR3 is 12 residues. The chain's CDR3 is CASSLDQYEQYF. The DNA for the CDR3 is TGTGCCAGCAGCTTGGATCAGTACGAGCAGTACTTC.

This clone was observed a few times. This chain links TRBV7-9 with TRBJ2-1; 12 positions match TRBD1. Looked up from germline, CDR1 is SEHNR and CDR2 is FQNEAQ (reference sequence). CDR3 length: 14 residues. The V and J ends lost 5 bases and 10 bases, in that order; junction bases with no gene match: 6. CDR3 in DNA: TGTGCCAGCAGCCTGGGGACAGGGGGCGAGGAGCAGTTCTTC. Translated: CASSLGTGGEEQFF.

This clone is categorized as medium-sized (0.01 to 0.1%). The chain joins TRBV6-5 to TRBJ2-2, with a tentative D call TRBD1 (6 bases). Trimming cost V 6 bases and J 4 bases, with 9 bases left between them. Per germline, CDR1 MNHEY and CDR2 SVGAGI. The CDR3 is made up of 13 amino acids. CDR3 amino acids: CASSSDSTGELFF. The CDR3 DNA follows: TGTGCCAGCAGCTCGGACAGCACCGGGGAGCTGTTTTTT.

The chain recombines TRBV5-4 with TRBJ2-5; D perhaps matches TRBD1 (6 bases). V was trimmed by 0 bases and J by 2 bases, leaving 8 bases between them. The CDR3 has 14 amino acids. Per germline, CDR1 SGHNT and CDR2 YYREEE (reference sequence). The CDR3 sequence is CASSLVGGQETQYF. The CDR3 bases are TGTGCCAGCAGCTTGGTAGGGGGACAAGAGACCCAGTACTTC.

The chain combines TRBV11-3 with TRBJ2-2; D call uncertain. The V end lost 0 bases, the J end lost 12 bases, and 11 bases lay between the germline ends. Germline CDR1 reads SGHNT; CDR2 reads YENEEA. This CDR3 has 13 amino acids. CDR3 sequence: CASSLESSSKLFF. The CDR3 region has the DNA TGTGCCAGCAGCTTAGAATCAAGTTCCAAGCTGTTTTTT. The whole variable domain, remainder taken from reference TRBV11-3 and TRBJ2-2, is EAGVVQSPRYKIIEKKQPVAFWCNPISGHNTLYWYLQNLGQGPELLIRYENEEAVDDSQLPKDRFSAERLKGVDSTLKIQPAELGDSAVYLCASSLESSSKLFFGEGSRLTVL.

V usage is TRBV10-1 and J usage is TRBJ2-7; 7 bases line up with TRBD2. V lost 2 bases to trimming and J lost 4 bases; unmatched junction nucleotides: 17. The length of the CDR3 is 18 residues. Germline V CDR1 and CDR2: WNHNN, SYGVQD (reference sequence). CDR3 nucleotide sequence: TGCGCCAGCAGTGAGGACGACGGGGACCCCGGGAGGACTTACGAGCAGTACTTC. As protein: CASSEDDGDPGRTYEQYF.

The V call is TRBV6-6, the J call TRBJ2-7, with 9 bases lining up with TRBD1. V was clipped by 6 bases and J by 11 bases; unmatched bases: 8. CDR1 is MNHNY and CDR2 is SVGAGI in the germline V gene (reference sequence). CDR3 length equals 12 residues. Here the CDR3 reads CASRIGTGWEYF. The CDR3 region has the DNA TGTGCCAGCAGGATCGGGACAGGGTGGGAGTACTTC.

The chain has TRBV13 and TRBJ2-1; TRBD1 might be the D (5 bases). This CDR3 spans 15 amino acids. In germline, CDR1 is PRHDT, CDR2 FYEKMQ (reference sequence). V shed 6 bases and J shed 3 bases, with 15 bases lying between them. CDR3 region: CASSSTGPVYNEQFF. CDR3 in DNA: TGTGCCAGCAGTTCCACAGGTCCCGTCTACAATGAGCAGTTCTTC.

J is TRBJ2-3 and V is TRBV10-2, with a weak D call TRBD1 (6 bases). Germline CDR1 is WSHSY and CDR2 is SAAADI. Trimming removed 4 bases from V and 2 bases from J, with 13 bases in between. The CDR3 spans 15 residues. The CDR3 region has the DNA TGCGCCAGCAGTGGGGGGCCTCCTATCACAGATACGCAGTATTTT. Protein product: CASSGGPPITDTQYF.